One sample yielded the 15 T cell receptor beta chains listed below, sequenced in a study of monozygotic twins with cystic fibrosis. Measured with immunoSEQ multiplex PCR; TCRdb has only the in-frame clones, and not every one. The table includes some 19,000 clones, approximately 96% detected once. Sequencing was performed on blood. These receptors were obtained from a woman aged 25 to 39 with cystic fibrosis.

The J gene is TRBJ2-7, the V gene TRBV11-2; D is undetermined. V dropped 4 bases and J dropped 4 bases, with 8 bases sitting between them. The CDR3 is 12 residues long. Germline CDR1 reads SGHAT; CDR2 reads FQNNGV. The CDR3 nucleotides are TGTGCCAGCAGCTACGTGACTTACGAGCAGTACTTC. Its translation: CASSYVTYEQYF.

This chain joins TRBV27 and TRBJ1-2, with 9 bases lining up with TRBD1. Looked up from germline, CDR1 is MNHEY and CDR2 is SMNVEV (reference sequence). The CDR3 has 18 residues. V lost 3 bases and J lost 3; bases outside the gene matches: 14. The CDR3 DNA follows: TGTGCCAGCAGTTTTACCGGGACAGGGATACCCCATTACTATGGCTACACCTTC. Translation: CASSFTGTGIPHYYGYTF.

This chain connects TRBV5-4 to TRBJ2-7; 7 bases line up with TRBD1. This CDR3 contains 15 residues. Germline CDR1 SGHNT, CDR2 YYREEE (reference sequence). J lost 7 bases, V lost 4 bases, and 14 bases had no gene match. The CDR3 here is CASSGRDSLPGEQYF. The CDR3 DNA follows: TGTGCCAGCAGCGGAAGGGACAGTCTACCGGGTGAGCAGTACTTC.

The gene calls are TRBV5-1 and TRBJ1-1; D remains ambiguous. The V end was cut by 0 bases, the J end by 2 bases, with 11 bases between. The CDR3 totals 15 residues. Germline V gene sequence: CDR1 SGHRS, CDR2 YFSETQ. The CDR3 bases are TGCGCCAGCAGCTTGGGGAGGCCAGGAAACACTGAAGCTTTCTTT. Its protein product is CASSLGRPGNTEAFF.

The V call is TRBV7-2, the J call TRBJ2-5; D gene ambiguous. The CDR3 extends over 14 amino acids. Trimming pared 3 bases from V and 6 bases from J, leaving 14 bases between. Germline V gives CDR1 SGHTA, CDR2 FQGNSA. In DNA form, the CDR3 reads TGTGCCAGCAGCTTGTACACAGTCGATAAGACCCAGTACTTC. This codes for CASSLYTVDKTQYF.

CDR3 residues: CASGRGLAVYNEQFF. The DNA of the CDR3 is TGTGCTAGTGGCCGGGGACTAGCGGTCTACAATGAGCAGTTCTTC. V and J are TRBV12-5 and TRBJ2-1; 11 positions agree with TRBD2. Germline trimming cut 6 bases from V and 3 bases from J; bases unmatched to any gene: 4. Per the germline V gene, CDR1 is LGHNT and CDR2 is FRNRAP. This CDR3 is built from 15 residues.

The rearrangement links TRBV25-1 to TRBJ2-7; the D gene is possibly TRBD1 (8 bases). CDR3 length equals 15 residues. Deletions cut 4 bases from V and 3 bases from J, with 16 bases between. Per germline, CDR1 MGHDK and CDR2 SYGVNS. CDR3 bases: TGTGCCAGCAGTGCTGAACAGGGGGGGTTCTACGAGCAGTACTTC. Translating it yields CASSAEQGGFYEQYF.

The V gene is TRBV7-2, the J gene TRBJ2-5; no reliable D call. The V gene lost 1 base and the J gene lost 5 bases, with 8 bases spanning the gap. The CDR3 sequence is 13 residues long. CDR1 and CDR2 from the germline V gene are SGHTA and FQGNSA. The CDR3 sequence is CASSLGERETQYF. The CDR3 DNA follows: TGTGCCAGCAGCTTAGGGGAACGGGAGACCCAGTACTTC. Looking up the rest from reference TRBV7-2 and TRBJ2-5 gives the full variable domain: GAGVSQSPSNKVTEKGKDVELRCDPISGHTALYWYRQSLGQGLEFLIYFQGNSAPDKSGLPSDRFSAERTGGSVSTLTIQRTQQEDSAVYLCASSLGERETQYFGPGTRLLVL.

The genes are TRBV4-2 and TRBJ2-1; TRBD2 aligns across 9 bases. Germline lookup yields CDR1 LGHNA and CDR2 YNFKEQ. The junction had 4 bases not matched to a gene; V was cut back by 0 bases and J by 4 bases. This CDR3 is 16 amino acids long. The CDR3 bases are TGTGCCAGCAGCCAAGACTTAGCGGGGGCATACAATGAGCAGTTCTTC. This sequence encodes CASSQDLAGAYNEQFF.

The chain couples TRBV7-2 to TRBJ2-3; D might be TRBD2 (6 bases). The V gene's germline CDR1 is SGHTA and CDR2 FQGNSA. This CDR3 comprises 14 residues. Trimming took 6 bases from V and 5 from J, leaving 15 bases between them. The DNA for the CDR3 is TGTGCCAGCAGTCCGCTCGGGGGTCAAGATACGCAGTATTTT. Its protein product is CASSPLGGQDTQYF.

CDR3 in amino acids: CASSPTGLSDTIYF. The CDR3 bases are TGTGCCAGCTCACCAACGGGGTTGTCGGACACCATATATTTT. The chain employs TRBV18 and TRBJ1-3; D is unresolved. Germline values: CDR1 KGHSH, CDR2 LQKENI. This CDR3 has 14 amino acids. V lost 2 bases, J lost 8 bases, and 13 bases lay in between.

The V and J genes are TRBV4-1 and TRBJ1-3; D ambiguous. The germline V and J ends were trimmed by 0 bases and 5 bases, with 11 bases remaining between them. The CDR3 consists of 15 residues. Germline loops: CDR1 MGHRA, CDR2 YSYEKL. The CDR3 nucleotides are TGCGCCAGCAGCCAAGAGGCGGCAGGTAGAAACACCATATATTTT. As protein: CASSQEAAGRNTIYF.

CDR3 nucleotides: TGCGCCAGCAGCTTGGCACAGGGATACATGAACACTGAAGCTTTCTTT. Protein product: CASSLAQGYMNTEAFF. This chain connects TRBV5-1 to TRBJ1-1, with D maybe TRBD1 (6 bases). The CDR3 runs 16 residues. Germline V lookup: CDR1 SGHRS, CDR2 YFSETQ. V lost 0 bases, J lost 0 bases, and 12 bases lay in between.

The CDR3 DNA is TGTGTCCTCCGGGACAGGGGGCGTTCTGGTGAAGCTTTCTTT. Its protein is CVLRDRGRSGEAFF. The chain has TRBV6-6 and TRBJ1-1; TRBD1 matches 12 bases. CDR1 is MNHNY and CDR2 is SVGAGI in the germline V gene (reference sequence). The CDR3 loop spans 14 amino acids.

The rearrangement joins TRBV6-5 to TRBJ2-7; TRBD1 agrees at 7 bases. Germline values: CDR1 MNHEY, CDR2 SVGAGI. After removal of 6 bases from V and 2 bases from J, the junction contained 7 bases not matched to a gene. The CDR3 runs 14 residues. The CDR3 DNA follows: TGTGCCAGCAGCTCCGGGACAGACCCCTACGAGCAGTACTTC. Protein sequence: CASSSGTDPYEQYF.